The table lists the clone carrying this TCR beta chain with a few counts. Its antigen remains unknown. The entry originates in a study of response to subunit inactivated influenza vaccine. The CDR3 is 15 residues long. Trimming took off 1 base at V and 6 bases at J, with 14 bases between the two ends. CDR1 is MNHEY, CDR2 SVGAGI, per germline. TCRdb processed the RT-PCR reads anew with MiXCR; each CDR3 protein has one entry. The repertoire holds about 530,000 distinct CDR3 sequences, with about an eighth as singletons. Findings and limits, study-wide: Each seasonal flu vaccination may recruit only limited new T cells, authors suggested.

This chain joins TRBV6-5 and TRBJ2-3; possibly TRBD1 for D (6 bases). The source is a man aged 45-65 years who received an inactivated influenza vaccine. The source material was PBMCs from blood, sampled on the day of vaccination. Here the CDR3 DNA reads TGTGCCAGCAGTTACTTAGGGGGAGCATGGGATACGCAGTATTTT. It specifies CASSYLGGAWDTQYF.